This TCR beta chain is from a study of metastatic and nonmetastatic thyroid tumors. Turning to the study itself: It was across blood and tumor or nodule tissue from malignant and benign thyroid patients that repertoires were compared.

Germline V gives CDR1 SQVTM, CDR2 ANQGSEA. The junction had 7 bases not matched to a gene; V was cut back by 7 bases and J by 4 bases. The CDR3 loop spans 13 amino acids. In the authors' methods: CDR3 was compared across clinicopathological groups, and the resulting differences were used to build a distant-metastasis classifier for papillary thyroid cancer. TCRdb re-analyzed the PCR reads using MiXCR. Here the V and J calls rest on TCRdb's processing, not on the authors' analysis. This sample has around 89,000 clones, with about 15% found just once. Study results and caveats: Within blood and tumor, benign nodules reportedly had significantly lower TCR beta diversity than malignant thyroid tumors did.

All patients were treatment-naive before thyroid surgery. This clone has ten or more counts. The antigen is not known. The sequenced sample consisted of blood. This sequence originates from a female donor with papillary thyroid cancer or a benign thyroid nodule (not recorded which). Some clones in this sample may be carry-over from other donors' samples. The chain joins TRBV29-1 to TRBJ2-7, with 10 bases that match TRBD2. The CDR3, as DNA: TGCAGCGCCGCTAGCGGGGGAGTATACGAGCAGTACTTC. It yields the protein CSAASGGVYEQYF.